This TCR beta chain derives from a study of vaccination and CD4 T cells after COVID-19 (dated by TCRdb to between 2020 and 2023). About the full investigation: SARS-CoV-2 positivity had been established in the convalescent patients by nasal swab PCR, and mild disease was recorded in several of these patients and severe disease in one. Post-vaccine blood samples were collected a median of about 66 days after the second vaccine dose, ranging from roughly 13 to 250 days. The convalescent cohort comprised six males and four females, including two Hispanic individuals, seven Caucasians, two Asians and one multiracial person. Participants received two doses of either the Pfizer-BioNTech BNT162b2 vaccine (n=8) or the Moderna mRNA-1273 vaccine (n=2). Three convalescent patients were sampled both early after vaccination (day 14) and late after vaccination (days 161 to 241). Control cultures received a CEFX viral epitope pool as the positive control, an HIV-1 Nef peptide pool as the negative control, or no peptide. In more than eight COVID-19 convalescent patients and a handful of infection-naive healthy vaccine recipients, researchers compared the spike-specific CD4+ TCR repertoire from before mRNA vaccination with the repertoire from after. Post-COVID blood samples from convalescent patients were collected a median of roughly 100 days after diagnosis, with a range of roughly 30 to 170 days. Overlapping spike peptide pools from SARS-CoV-2 and from the common cold coronaviruses HCoV-NL63, HCoV-OC43 and HCoV-229E were used as culture stimuli.

What the time point label conveys for this sample: late sampling 161 to 241 days after vaccination in a few convalescent patients. The treatment or condition label for this specimen denotes: roughly ten-day PBMC culture with coronavirus spike peptide pools or control peptides (ViraFEST assay). The study used the ViraFEST assay, which expanded antigen-specific T cells with peptide pools and then identified expanded clonotypes by TCR sequencing. The convalescent patients' positive SARS-CoV-2 PCR tests fell between March and December 2020, which was before the Alpha, Beta and Delta variants emerged in the United States. Each well held two million PBMCs cultured with approximately 9.2 ug/ml peptide pools in IMDM containing approximately 5% human AB serum and roughly 9 IU/ml IL-2. On days 3 and 7, half of the culture medium was replaced with fresh IL-2-containing medium. After 10 days of culture, CD4+ T cells were isolated by negative selection using the EasySep CD4+ T cell isolation kit. PBMCs were separated from whole blood using Ficoll-Paque Plus gradient centrifugation and then either used fresh or cryopreserved at -140C. Each culture condition was generally run in triplicate wells.

A note on this clonotype: The specificity of this receptor is unknown. No base-level quality is on record; no much larger clone is a single base apart.

Libraries were built with PCR. TCR sequencing of DNA from cultured CD4+ T cells used the Oncomine TCR Beta short-read assay at the Johns Hopkins FTIC core. Genomic DNA was extracted from the cultured CD4+ T cells with the QIAamp micro DNA kit. The Oncomine TCR Beta libraries from cultured CD4+ T cells were pooled using unique dual indexes and then sequenced on an Illumina iSeq 100. Per the source publication's procedure: Non-productive sequences were filtered out, and CDR3s that did not start with C, did not end with F or W, or were shorter than 7 amino acids were discarded. The MANAFEST web application was used to identify antigen-specific clonotypes by comparing peptide-stimulated wells against reference wells and other culture wells. To be called positive, a clone needed an FDR below 0.05, an odds ratio above 5, and a productive frequency above 0.1% in at least two of three replicate wells. Clonotypes that were significantly expanded in both SARS-CoV-2 spike wells and at least one common cold coronavirus spike condition were defined as cross-reactive. Using R version 3.6.1, CDR3 homology was evaluated through Levenshtein distances (stringdist) along with unrooted phylogenetic trees (ape). Using fastp trimming at Q25 and MiXCR clonotype assembly, TCRdb reanalyzed the public sequencing data and kept in-frame beta chains. A single entry per CDR3 protein holds the most common genes and DNA from its merged rows. TCRdb's processing, not the authors', yielded these V and J calls. The sample has 20,000 to 25,000 distinct CDR3 sequences on record, approximately 40% of them singletons. The top ten constitute roughly 9.6% of the sample.

The full study reports these points: Of the vaccine-specific clones in convalescent patients, 304 of 307, or nearly all, reacted only to SARS-CoV-2 spike and did not cross-react with common cold coronaviruses. Among convalescent patients, a median roughly 90% of the SARS-CoV-2-reactive clones seen after vaccination appeared only after vaccination, which suggests priming specific to the vaccine. The median number of SARS-CoV-2-reactive clonotypes rose from 21 after infection to 38 after vaccination, but the change was not significant. The number of convalescent patients in the study was relatively small, and the study did not examine early timepoints following natural infection.

Germline trimming amounts to 0 bases on V and 5 bases on J, with 5 as the count of junction bases outside the gene matches. CDR1 and CDR2 are drawn from the germline V gene (reference sequence): LNHNV, YYDKDF. From cysteine to phenylalanine, the CDR3 is 15 amino acids long. Only the CDR3 region is kept as DNA, spanning 45 bases read in frame from base 1. In this chain, TRBV15 is recombined with TRBJ1-2; 8 of the junction bases match TRBD1. Here the sequenced sample was CD4+ T cells from blood, cultured in vitro, taken about 7 months after SARS-CoV-2 vaccination. This receptor was obtained from a human donor who had recovered from COVID-19. The bases are TGTGCCACCAGCAGAGACCCGGGACAGGCATATGGCTACACCTTC. It is translated as CATSRDPGQAYGYTF.